Given below is one T cell receptor beta chain in context. As yet, its antigen is unknown. This sample is drawn from a study of identifying expanded T cells in peripheral blood. The length of the CDR3 is 13 residues. Germline CDR1 SNHLY, CDR2 FYNNEI. The V end was cut by 7 bases, the J end by 3 bases, with 12 bases between. Clones were sequenced by immunoSEQ multiplex PCR, and TCRdb holds only the in-frame ones, with some missing. Of 70,000 or so clones detected, 90% appear once; the ten largest clones hold 3% to 4%. During the collection period, no donor immune events like infections were recorded. Findings and caveats of the study: Variance in clone template counts between approximately 2-week samples significantly increased with total template count across all healthy donors. Differentially abundant clones: around 1.2 between replicates, 16.4 at two to three weeks, less than 20 at four.

The receptor was derived from a person aged 18 to 75 in good health. The chain links TRBV2 to TRBJ1-2; TRBD1 might be the D (5 bases). Input material: blood. The CDR3 loop reads CASILGGDYGYTF. The CDR3 DNA follows: TGTGCCAGCATCTTGGGGGGAGACTATGGCTACACCTTC. Using reference TRBV2 and TRBJ1-2 for the parts outside the CDR3, the full variable domain is EPEVTQTPSHQVTQMGQEVILRCVPISNHLYFYWYRQILGQKVEFLVSFYNNEISEKSEIFDDQFSVERPDGSNFTLKIRSTKLEDSAMYFCASILGGDYGYTFGSGTRLTVV.